A selection of T cell receptor beta chains follows, all from one sample in a study of cytomegalovirus exposure and HLA in healthy donors. This table comes from immunoSEQ multiplex PCR, and its TCRdb copy is limited to in-frame clones, with some not included. The sample includes roughly 55,000 clones, about three quarters of them seen just once. Sequenced sample: PBMCs. Receptors were obtained from a female donor in good health and CMV-seronegative. CDR3s include the opening cysteine and the closing phenylalanine or tryptophan. A D gene is named only where the DNA matches it firmly. Clone size, where shown, is once, few, many, or a class for clones that have expanded.

NA,TRBJ1-5,NA,TRBV19,CASSITYGNQPQHF,TGTGCCAGTAGTATAACATACGGCAATCAGCCCCAGCATTTT
NA,TRBJ2-7,TRBD1,TRBV7-2,CASSGTGGPYEQYF,TGTGCCAGCAGCGGAACAGGGGGCCCCTACGAGCAGTACTTC
NA,TRBJ2-7,TRBD1,TRBV28,CASSLGTGTYEQYF,TGTGCCAGCAGTCTCGGGACAGGAACCTACGAGCAGTACTTC
NA,TRBJ1-1,NA,TRBV21-1,CASSKPGSEAFF,TGTGCCAGCAGCAAACCGGGGTCTGAAGCTTTCTTT
NA,TRBJ2-7,NA,TRBV28,CASRKELDSYEQYF,TGTGCCAGCCGTAAAGAGTTGGACAGCTACGAGCAGTACTTC
few,TRBJ1-1,NA,TRBV7-8,CASSYQGESTEAFF,TGTGCCAGCAGCTACCAGGGTGAATCCACTGAAGCTTTCTTT
few,TRBJ2-5,TRBD1,TRBV4-1,CASSQGVQGAGETQYF,TGCGCCAGCAGCCAAGGAGTGCAGGGGGCCGGCGAGACCCAGTACTTC
NA,TRBJ2-7,TRBD2,TRBV4-1,CASSQEGTSPSYEQYF,TGCGCCAGCAGCCAAGAAGGGACTAGCCCCTCCTACGAGCAGTACTTC
NA,TRBJ2-5,TRBD1,TRBV10-3,CAISEPGQGEETQYF,TGTGCCATCAGTGAGCCGGGACAGGGGGAAGAGACCCAGTACTTC
NA,TRBJ2-3,NA,TRBV12-2,CASRLDARADTQYF,TGTGCAAGTCGCTTAGATGCTCGCGCAGATACGCAGTATTTT
NA,TRBJ2-1,NA,TRBV5-1,CASSIEYNEQFF,TGCGCCAGCAGCATCGAGTACAATGAGCAGTTCTTC
few,TRBJ2-1,TRBD2,TRBV5-1,CASTGLAGQSSYNEQFF,TGCGCCAGCACAGGACTAGCGGGTCAGAGCTCCTACAATGAGCAGTTCTTC